The 3 T cell receptor beta chains presented below share a single source sample, sequenced in a study of cytomegalovirus exposure and HLA in healthy donors. The method was immunoSEQ multiplex PCR; TCRdb's version includes in-frame clones alone and lacks a portion of them. The sample lists fewer than 200,000 clones, less than 85% occurring once. Material: PBMCs. All receptors derive from a man aged 18-30 years in good health and CMV-seropositive.

The chain carries TRBV9 and TRBJ2-3; D gene uncertain. This CDR3 spans 13 amino acids. Germline V lookup: CDR1 SGDLS, CDR2 YYNGEE. The ends were cut back, 2 bases at V and 7 bases at J, with 11 bases in the middle. CDR3 in DNA: TGTGCCAGCAGCGTGGGTGTAGCCCATACGCAGTATTTT. Its protein product is CASSVGVAHTQYF.

The chain joins TRBV11-2 to TRBJ2-1; D may be TRBD1 (6 bases). The ends were cut back, 5 bases at V and 5 bases at J, with 19 bases in the middle. The CDR3 is 16 residues long. Per the germline V gene, CDR1 is SGHAT and CDR2 is FQNNGV. The CDR3 reads CASSVWGSEGDNEQFF. The CDR3 DNA is TGTGCCAGCAGCGTCTGGGGTTCCGAGGGGGACAATGAGCAGTTCTTC.

This sequence joins TRBV27 and TRBJ2-5, with 8 bases identical to TRBD1. The CDR3 is 14 residues long. Germline lookup yields CDR1 MNHEY and CDR2 SMNVEV (reference sequence). After removal of 4 bases from V and 1 base from J, the junction contained 2 bases not matched to a gene. Here the CDR3 DNA reads TGTGCCAGCAGTTACACAGGGGGCCAAGAGACCCAGTACTTC. As protein: CASSYTGGQETQYF.